The rows below give T cell receptor beta chains drawn from one sample of a study of T-cell reconstitution after alpha-beta-depleted transplantation in children. TCRdb re-called the PCR reads with MiXCR, one entry per CDR3 protein. There are 300,000 to 400,000 distinct CDR3 sequences in the sample; more than 20% occur only once, and approximately 10% lies in the top ten. The input for sequencing was PBMCs, mostly from graft donor cells, taken 180 days after TCRalphabeta/CD19-depleted stem cell transplant. The receptors were gathered from a male patient between 5 and 17 years old who had a stem cell transplant for acute lymphoblastic leukemia, so the T cells may come from the graft donor. CDR3s include the opening cysteine and the closing phenylalanine or tryptophan. A D gene is named only where the DNA matches it firmly. Only some rows state a clone size, as once, few, many or a class for expanded clones.

D gene: NA; clone size: NA; V gene: TRBV5-1; J gene: TRBJ1-1; CDR3 length: 13; CDR3 DNA: TGCGCCAGCAGCTCCCAAATGGGGGGGGTAGCTTTCTTT; CDR3 protein: CASSSQMGGVAFF
D gene: TRBD2; clone size: few; V gene: TRBV12-3/TRBV12-4; J gene: TRBJ2-5; CDR3 length: 16; CDR3 DNA: TGTGCCAGCAGCCTCTCTAGCGGGAGGTCGGTCGAGACCCAGTACTTC; CDR3 protein: CASSLSSGRSVETQYF
D gene: TRBD1; clone size: NA; V gene: TRBV5-1; J gene: TRBJ2-3; CDR3 length: 16; CDR3 DNA: TGCGCCAGCAGCCCCTTGGACAGGGGGTTCACAGATACGCAGTATTTT; CDR3 protein: CASSPLDRGFTDTQYF
D gene: NA; clone size: few; V gene: TRBV5-1; J gene: TRBJ1-2; CDR3 length: 13; CDR3 DNA: TGCGCCAGCAGCCCGGACGGAGCCTATGGCTACACCTTC; CDR3 protein: CASSPDGAYGYTF
D gene: NA; clone size: few; V gene: TRBV5-5; J gene: TRBJ2-3; CDR3 length: 15; CDR3 DNA: TGTGCCAGCAGCTTGAGGCAGGGTCCCCCAGATACGCAGTATTTT; CDR3 protein: CASSLRQGPPDTQYF
D gene: TRBD2; clone size: NA; V gene: TRBV10-1; J gene: TRBJ2-7; CDR3 length: 14; CDR3 DNA: TGCGCCAGCAGTGAAATCCAGCGGGAGAACGAGCAGTACTTC; CDR3 protein: CASSEIQRENEQYF
D gene: NA; clone size: few; V gene: TRBV6-6; J gene: TRBJ1-2; CDR3 length: 13; CDR3 DNA: TGTGCCAGCAGTTACGCACAGACGGAGGGCTACACCTTC; CDR3 protein: CASSYAQTEGYTF
D gene: NA; clone size: few; V gene: TRBV5-1; J gene: TRBJ2-7; CDR3 length: 14; CDR3 DNA: TGCGCCAGCAGCTCTATGCGGGACAGAGACGAGCAGTACTTC; CDR3 protein: CASSSMRDRDEQYF
D gene: NA; clone size: many; V gene: TRBV5-1; J gene: TRBJ2-2; CDR3 length: 14; CDR3 DNA: TGCGCCAGCAGCGCAACCAGGGGAACCGGGGAGCTGTTTTTT; CDR3 protein: CASSATRGTGELFF
D gene: TRBD2; clone size: NA; V gene: TRBV5-1; J gene: TRBJ2-7; CDR3 length: 18; CDR3 DNA: TGCGCCAGCAGCTTGGAGGGTAGCGGGAGGCAAATAACCTACGAGCAGTACTTC; CDR3 protein: CASSLEGSGRQITYEQYF
D gene: TRBD2; clone size: few; V gene: TRBV12-3/TRBV12-4; J gene: TRBJ2-5; CDR3 length: 15; CDR3 DNA: TGTGCCAGCAGTTTGGGGTCCAGACTAGCGGAGACCCAGTACTTC; CDR3 protein: CASSLGSRLAETQYF
D gene: TRBD2; clone size: NA; V gene: TRBV27; J gene: TRBJ2-3; CDR3 length: 14; CDR3 DNA: TGTGCCAGCAGTTTAGTGCTAGCGGCAGATACGCAGTATTTT; CDR3 protein: CASSLVLAADTQYF
D gene: NA; clone size: many; V gene: TRBV3-1; J gene: TRBJ2-1; CDR3 length: 15; CDR3 DNA: TGTGCCAGCAGCCAAGGACCAGGAGGGTACAATGAGCAGTTCTTC; CDR3 protein: CASSQGPGGYNEQFF
D gene: NA; clone size: NA; V gene: TRBV20-1; J gene: TRBJ1-1; CDR3 length: 16; CDR3 DNA: TGCAGTGCTAGAGGGGGCAGGGGCCCCTCGGAAACTGAAGCTTTCTTT; CDR3 protein: CSARGGRGPSETEAFF
D gene: TRBD2; clone size: NA; V gene: TRBV10-3; J gene: TRBJ2-5; CDR3 length: 14; CDR3 DNA: TGTGCCACCCGACTAGCGGGATATAAAGAGACCCAGTACTTC; CDR3 protein: CATRLAGYKETQYF
D gene: NA; clone size: NA; V gene: TRBV7-9; J gene: TRBJ2-7; CDR3 length: 14; CDR3 DNA: TGTGCCAGCAGCCCCGACAGGAGATCCTACGAGCAGTACTTC; CDR3 protein: CASSPDRRSYEQYF
D gene: NA; clone size: few; V gene: TRBV20-1; J gene: TRBJ2-4; CDR3 length: 15; CDR3 DNA: TGCAGTGCTCTCCGACGGGATCTAGCCAAAAACATTCAGTACTTC; CDR3 protein: CSALRRDLAKNIQYF
D gene: TRBD1; clone size: NA; V gene: TRBV7-9; J gene: TRBJ1-5; CDR3 length: 15; CDR3 DNA: TGTGCCAGCAGCTCAACAGGGGGCACGGGTCAGCCCCAGCATTTT; CDR3 protein: CASSSTGGTGQPQHF
D gene: NA; clone size: NA; V gene: TRBV5-1; J gene: TRBJ1-2; CDR3 length: 13; CDR3 DNA: TGCGCCAGCAGCTTGGAGGCGTACTATGGCTACACCTTC; CDR3 protein: CASSLEAYYGYTF
D gene: NA; clone size: NA; V gene: TRBV25-1; J gene: TRBJ1-5; CDR3 length: 13; CDR3 DNA: TGTGCCAGCAGTGAATTAGACAATCAGCCCCAGCATTTT; CDR3 protein: CASSELDNQPQHF
D gene: NA; clone size: few; V gene: TRBV3-1; J gene: TRBJ2-7; CDR3 length: 15; CDR3 DNA: TGTGCCAGCAGTCCGTCGGGGAAGGGCGTCTACGAGCAGTACTTC; CDR3 protein: CASSPSGKGVYEQYF
D gene: TRBD2; clone size: NA; V gene: TRBV11-3; J gene: TRBJ2-3; CDR3 length: 17; CDR3 DNA: TGTGCCAGCAGCTCCCGGGACTACCGTTCTAGCACAGATACGCAGTATTTT; CDR3 protein: CASSSRDYRSSTDTQYF
D gene: TRBD2; clone size: NA; V gene: TRBV4-1; J gene: TRBJ2-7; CDR3 length: 16; CDR3 DNA: TGCGCCAGCAGCCCTTCTCCTAGCGGGAGGGGTGACGAGCAGTACTTC; CDR3 protein: CASSPSPSGRGDEQYF
D gene: NA; clone size: NA; V gene: TRBV9; J gene: TRBJ1-6; CDR3 length: 16; CDR3 DNA: TGTGCCAGCAGCGTAGAGGGGCACTCCTATAATTCACCCCTCCACTTT; CDR3 protein: CASSVEGHSYNSPLHF
D gene: NA; clone size: NA; V gene: TRBV12-3/TRBV12-4; J gene: TRBJ2-2; CDR3 length: 16; CDR3 DNA: TGTGCCAGCAGTTTATTGTCTAGCGTGTTTACCGGGGAGCTGTTTTTT; CDR3 protein: CASSLLSSVFTGELFF
D gene: NA; clone size: few; V gene: TRBV6-5; J gene: TRBJ2-6; CDR3 length: 15; CDR3 DNA: TGTGCCAGCAGTTGGGGGTCCGTAGGGGCCAACGTCCTGACTTTC; CDR3 protein: CASSWGSVGANVLTF
D gene: NA; clone size: NA; V gene: TRBV18; J gene: TRBJ2-6; CDR3 length: 17; CDR3 DNA: TGTGCCAGCTCCCTAACGATCAGGGCCTCGGGGGCCAACGTCCTGACTTTC; CDR3 protein: CASSLTIRASGANVLTF
D gene: NA; clone size: NA; V gene: TRBV7-7; J gene: TRBJ1-1; CDR3 length: 15; CDR3 DNA: TGTGCCAGCAGCCCCCTGGAGGGAAAGAGGACTGAAGCTTTCTTT; CDR3 protein: CASSPLEGKRTEAFF
D gene: NA; clone size: few; V gene: TRBV25-1; J gene: TRBJ2-7; CDR3 length: 10; CDR3 DNA: TGTGCCTCCGGATGGGCCGAGCAGTACTTC; CDR3 protein: CASGWAEQYF
D gene: NA; clone size: NA; V gene: TRBV19; J gene: TRBJ2-7; CDR3 length: 12; CDR3 DNA: TGTGCCACCCAATCTGCGTCCTACGAGCAGTACTTC; CDR3 protein: CATQSASYEQYF
D gene: TRBD1; clone size: NA; V gene: TRBV29-1; J gene: TRBJ1-2; CDR3 length: 12; CDR3 DNA: TGCAGCGTGGAACAGGGGGTTGGTGGCTACACCTTC; CDR3 protein: CSVEQGVGGYTF
D gene: TRBD2; clone size: few; V gene: TRBV6-1; J gene: TRBJ2-7; CDR3 length: 14; CDR3 DNA: TGTGCCAGCAGTCCTCCTCGGACTAGCAGCGAGCAGTACTTC; CDR3 protein: CASSPPRTSSEQYF
D gene: TRBD2; clone size: few; V gene: TRBV4-1; J gene: TRBJ2-1; CDR3 length: 15; CDR3 DNA: TGCGCCAGCAGCCAGGGACTAGCGGGAGAGGGTGAGCAGTTCTTC; CDR3 protein: CASSQGLAGEGEQFF